This T cell receptor beta chain was recovered during a study of blood T cells in healthy people across ages. Study results and caveats: PBMCs were not sorted, which prevented a conclusive comparison of naive versus antigen-experienced cells. One million T cells yielded diversity estimates that were considered underestimates. The CMV status of each donor remained undetermined, and this could have confounded shifts in expanded clonotypes.

Primed by a sample-barcoded 5' primer and a J-beta primer mix, a second PCR proceeded for 7 to 11 cycles. One entry per CDR3 protein results from TCRdb running MiXCR on the 5' RACE reads. The table has some 700,000 distinct CDR3 sequences, roughly 44% seen once. V shed 3 bases and J shed 4 bases, with 13 bases lying between them. CDR1 LNHNV and CDR2 YYDKDF come from the germline V gene (reference sequence). CDR3 length: 14 residues. A note on this clonotype: Its cognate antigen is unknown.

The chain uses TRBV15 and TRBJ2-7; TRBD2 is a possible D gene (6 bases). The TCR was taken from a woman aged 55-69 years in good health. Sequencing was done on a sample of blood. CDR3 bases: TGTGCCACCAGCAGGGATAAAGGGAGGTACGAGCAGTACTTC. Its translation is CATSRDKGRYEQYF.